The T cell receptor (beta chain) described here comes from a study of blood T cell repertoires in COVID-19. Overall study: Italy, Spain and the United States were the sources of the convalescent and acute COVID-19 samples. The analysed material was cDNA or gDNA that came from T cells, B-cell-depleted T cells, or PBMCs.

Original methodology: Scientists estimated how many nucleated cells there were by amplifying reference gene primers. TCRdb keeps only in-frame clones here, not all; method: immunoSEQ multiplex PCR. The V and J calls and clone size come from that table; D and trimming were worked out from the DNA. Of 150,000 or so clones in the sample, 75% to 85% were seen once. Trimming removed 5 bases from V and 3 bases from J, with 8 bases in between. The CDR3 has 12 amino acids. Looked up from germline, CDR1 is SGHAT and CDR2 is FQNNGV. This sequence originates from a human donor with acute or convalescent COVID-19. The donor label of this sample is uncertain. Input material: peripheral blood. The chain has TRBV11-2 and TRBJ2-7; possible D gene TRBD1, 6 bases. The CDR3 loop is CASSEGDYEQYF. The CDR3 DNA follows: TGTGCCAGCAGCGAGGGGGACTACGAGCAGTACTTC.